This TCR beta chain came from a study of glioma-infiltrating T cells. At the level of the study: About a million peripheral T cells were targeted at roughly 4.5- to 10-fold coverage. Study observations and caveats: Shared blood CDR3 signature motifs marked patients with low tissue-blood divergence. Tissue and blood shared very few CDR3 sequences. Non-neoplastic patients had below-expected tissue-blood divergence, while all gliomas exceeded expectation.

V lost 6 bases, J lost 8 bases, and 13 bases lay in between. Looked up from germline, CDR1 is MNHNY and CDR2 is SVGAGI (reference sequence). The CDR3 sequence is 13 residues long. Concerning this clonotype: What it recognizes is unknown.

Using RNA template, CDR3s of TCR alpha and beta were amplified with iRepertoire arm-PCR. TCRdb re-called the multiplex PCR reads with MiXCR, one entry per CDR3 protein. The sample includes fewer than 500,000 distinct CDR3 sequences, about two fifths of them seen just once. The rearrangement links TRBV6-6 to TRBJ1-4, with no clear D. This sequence originates from a human donor with low-grade glioma or glioblastoma, undergoing nonglioma brain surgery, or in good health (not recorded which). The material sequenced was glioma tissue, nonneoplastic brain tissue, or PBMCs (not recorded which). The CDR3 spells CASSPAGYEKLFF. The CDR3 DNA reads TGTGCCAGCAGCCCGGCTGGGTACGAAAAACTGTTTTTT.